This is a list of T cell receptor beta chains from one sample in a study of blood T cell repertoires in COVID-19. Profiled with immunoSEQ multiplex PCR; TCRdb holds only in-frame clones, not every one. The sample has 100,000 to 150,000 clones, approximately 89% seen once. The sequencing input was peripheral blood. Receptors were obtained from a woman in her seventies with COVID-19, enrolled during active disease. Each CDR3 is given with its conserved first and last residue. Fields, in order: V gene, J gene, D gene, clone size, CDR3 length, CDR3 DNA, CDR3 protein. The D gene is left open where the match is weak. Clone size is shown for a subset of rows, as once, few, many or a class of expanded clone.

>TRBV7-9|TRBJ1-1|TRBD1|-|14
TGTGCCAGCAGCTTAGGGACAGGGAACACTGAAGCTTTCTTT
CASSLGTGNTEAFF
>TRBV6-6|TRBJ1-1|-|-|16
TGTGCCAGCAGTCCGAGTCAGGGGTTTATAAACACTGAAGCTTTCTTT
CASSPSQGFINTEAFF
>TRBV5-1|TRBJ2-5|-|-|17
TGCGCCAGCAGCTTGGCACCGCTGTCATATGGTCAGGAGACCCAGTACTTC
CASSLAPLSYGQETQYF
>TRBV12-3/TRBV12-4|TRBJ1-2|TRBD1|few|13
TGTGCCAGCAGTCAGGGGGCTAACTATGGCTACACCTTC
CASSQGANYGYTF
>TRBV7-9|TRBJ1-1|-|-|13
TGTGCCAGCAGCTTTCTTCTGGGGACTTCTGCTTTCTTT
CASSFLLGTSAFF
>TRBV28|TRBJ1-2|-|-|14
TGTGCCAGCAGTTTCATAGGCGGTGACTATGGCTACACCTTC
CASSFIGGDYGYTF
>TRBV11-2|TRBJ2-5|TRBD2|-|16
TGTGCCAGCAGCCCCACGAGTACGCGGGGGGGAGAGACCCAGTACTTC
CASSPTSTRGGETQYF
>TRBV27|TRBJ1-3|-|-|15
TGTGCCAGCCGTCCTCGGGGGGTATCAGGAAACACCATATATTTT
CASRPRGVSGNTIYF
>TRBV5-4|TRBJ2-5|-|-|14
TGTGCCAGCAGCTTGTGGACTACCCAAGAGACCCAGTACTTC
CASSLWTTQETQYF
>TRBV24-1|TRBJ1-1|TRBD1|-|15
TGTGCCACCAGTGACGGGGACAGGGGGTTTACTGAAGCTTTCTTT
CATSDGDRGFTEAFF
>TRBV28|TRBJ2-5|TRBD1|-|15
TGTGCCAGCAGTTTTTGGACAGGGGGAGCGGAGACCCAGTACTTC
CASSFWTGGAETQYF
>TRBV3-1/TRBV3-2|TRBJ1-1|-|once|13
TGTGCCAGCAGCCCTAGCGGGGTCTCTGAAGCTTTCTTT
CASSPSGVSEAFF
>TRBV5-5|TRBJ2-7|-|-|14
TGTGCCAGCAGCTTCGACAGGAAGATCTACGAGCAGTACTTC
CASSFDRKIYEQYF
>TRBV28|TRBJ2-1|TRBD2|-|13
TGTGCCAATGGCGGGACTACGCTCAATGAGCAGTTCTTC
CANGGTTLNEQFF
>TRBV6-2/TRBV6-3|TRBJ2-7|TRBD1|-|14
TGTGCCAGCAGTTACACAGGGGTAATGGACGAGCAGTACTTC
CASSYTGVMDEQYF
>TRBV5-1|TRBJ2-3|-|-|14
TGCGCCAGCAGCTTGGGGGCCGACACAGATACGCAGTATTTT
CASSLGADTDTQYF
>TRBV2|TRBJ2-2|-|-|16
TGTGCCAGCAGTGAAAGTGGTCAGGGGAAGACCGGGGAGCTGTTTTTT
CASSESGQGKTGELFF
>TRBV2|TRBJ2-1|-|-|15
TGTGCCAGCAGTGACGGGGGACTCCGGGTGAATGAGCAGTTCTTC
CASSDGGLRVNEQFF
>TRBV6-1|TRBJ2-7|-|-|17
TGTGCCAGCAGTGAAGGCGGATGGTGGGGGGATTCCTACGAGCAGTACTTC
CASSEGGWWGDSYEQYF
>TRBV9|TRBJ1-1|-|-|17
TGTGCCAGCAGCGCGGAGGGGGGGAGCATCATGAACACTGAAGCTTTCTTT
CASSAEGGSIMNTEAFF
>TRBV7-2|TRBJ1-1|TRBD1|-|14
TGTGCCAGCAGCTTACCCGCGACAGGGTTTTTGGCTTTCTTT
CASSLPATGFLAFF
>TRBV30|TRBJ2-5|TRBD2|-|14
TGTGCCTGGAATTCCCAGCGGGGGCAAGAGACCCAGTACTTC
CAWNSQRGQETQYF
>TRBV7-6|TRBJ2-3|TRBD2|-|19
TGTGCCAGCAGCTCTTCCCACTCGACTAGCGGGGCGTCCACAGATACGCAGTATTTT
CASSSSHSTSGASTDTQYF